The sequence of this T cell receptor beta chain was determined in a study of blood T cell repertoires in COVID-19. In the study overall: Researchers got acute and convalescent COVID-19 samples from the United States, Italy and Spain.

Produced via immunoSEQ multiplex PCR; TCRdb's table is partial and in-frame only. The table has 250,000 to 350,000 clones, about four fifths seen once. V lost 5 bases and J lost 0; bases outside the gene matches: 8. Per germline, CDR1 SGHAT and CDR2 FQNNGV. The CDR3 extends over 17 amino acids. The chain uses TRBV11-2 and TRBJ1-4; 8 bases agree with TRBD1. This clonotype originated in a person aged 70 to 85 with COVID-19, enrolled during active disease. Sequencing input: peripheral blood. The chain's CDR3 is CASSEWGTGATNEKLFF. CDR3 sequence (DNA): TGTGCCAGCAGCGAATGGGGGACAGGCGCAACTAATGAAAAACTGTTTTTT.